Listed below are T cell receptor beta chains from one sample, sequenced in a study of T cells in Graves' hyperthyroidism and ophthalmopathy. TCRdb processed the multiplex PCR reads anew with MiXCR; each CDR3 protein has one entry. The sample has a few hundred thousand distinct CDR3 sequences; roughly 20% are singletons. Input material: blood. The receptors come from a man between 18 and 35 years old with Graves' ophthalmopathy. CDR3s include the opening cysteine and the closing phenylalanine or tryptophan. D genes are given only for firm matches. Clone size, where shown, is once, few, many, or a class for clones that have expanded.

cdr3_nt cdr3_aa v_call d_call j_call clone_size
TGTGCCAGCAGTGAGGGCTCCGAGCCTTACGAGCAGTACTTC CASSEGSEPYEQYF TRBV2 . TRBJ2-7 many
TGTGCCAGCAGCGTAGCGGGGGGGCCAACCGGGGAGCTGTTTTTT CASSVAGGPTGELFF TRBV6-1 TRBD2 TRBJ2-2 few
TGTGCCAGCAGCCTCGGTACAGGGGGCAGCTATGGCTACACCTTC CASSLGTGGSYGYTF TRBV13 TRBD1 TRBJ1-2 many
TGTGCCACCAGAAGACAGGGAGCAGATACGCAGTATTTT CATRRQGADTQYF TRBV15 TRBD1 TRBJ2-3 .
TGTGCCAGCAGCTCTAGCACAGATACGCAGTATTTT CASSSSTDTQYF TRBV5-1 . TRBJ2-3 many
TGCGCCAGCAGAATACAAAACGAACCAGCCCAGCATTTT CASRIQNEPAQHF TRBV5-1 . TRBJ1-5 many
TGTGCCACCAGTGAAGTAGCGGGGGGAGTTCAAGAGACCCAGTACTTC CATSEVAGGVQETQYF TRBV24-1 TRBD2 TRBJ2-5 .
TGTGCCAGCAGTTCCCCAGAAGGGGCGCGGTCACCCCTCCACTTT CASSSPEGARSPLHF TRBV28 . TRBJ1-6 many
TGTGCCAGCAGCGCCGTGGACAGGCGGACTGAAGCTTTCTTT CASSAVDRRTEAFF TRBV5-4 TRBD1 TRBJ1-1 .
TGTGCCAGCAGCTTGGCGGCCCCCCAGAGCTCCTACAATGAGCAGTTCTTC CASSLAAPQSSYNEQFF TRBV11-2 . TRBJ2-1 .
TGTGCCAGTAGTGGGACAGCACTCTCCACAGATACGCAGTATTTT CASSGTALSTDTQYF TRBV19 TRBD1 TRBJ2-3 .
TGTGCCAGCAGCTACGGACTAGCGGGGGGGGTTCGTTACAATGAGCAGTTCTTC CASSYGLAGGVRYNEQFF TRBV11-2 TRBD2 TRBJ2-1 many
TGTGCCAGCAGCCTGACAGCCTACAATGAGCAGTTCTTC CASSLTAYNEQFF TRBV5-1 . TRBJ2-1 many
TGTGCCAGCAGTTGGGACAGGGGCAGGGAGACCCAGTACTTC CASSWDRGRETQYF TRBV6-1 TRBD1 TRBJ2-5 many
TGTGCCACCGGCGTGACACAACGGAGCAATCAGCCCCAGCATTTT CATGVTQRSNQPQHF TRBV15 . TRBJ1-5 few
TGTGCCAGCAGTTGGGACCCCATTTCCGATACGCAGTATTTT CASSWDPISDTQYF TRBV12-3/TRBV12-4 . TRBJ2-3 .
TGTGCCAGCAGCTTAAAAGGGGCGACCCATCAGCCCCAGCATTTT CASSLKGATHQPQHF TRBV7-8 . TRBJ1-5 many
TGCGCCAGCAGTCCGACAGGGTCTTACAATGAGCAGTTCTTC CASSPTGSYNEQFF TRBV5-1 TRBD1 TRBJ2-1 many
TGTGCCAGCAGCCCGACTAGCGGGGGAGGAGATACGCAGTATTTT CASSPTSGGGDTQYF TRBV3-1 TRBD2 TRBJ2-3 .
TGTGCCACCAGTGATACGACAGTTCCTGAAGCTTTCTTT CATSDTTVPEAFF TRBV24-1 . TRBJ1-1 few
TGTGCCAGCAGTTCATCAGACAGGGGGGACTATGGCTACACCTTC CASSSSDRGDYGYTF TRBV12-3/TRBV12-4 TRBD1 TRBJ1-2 many
TGTGCCAGCAGCAGATACACCGGGGAGCTGTTTTTT CASSRYTGELFF TRBV7-8 . TRBJ2-2 .
TGTGCCAGCAGCCAAGAGGGAAGGGTAACTTACGAGCAGTACTTC CASSQEGRVTYEQYF TRBV3-1 . TRBJ2-7 many
TGTGCCAGCAGTAGCGGACAGGGGCCCGGGGAGCTGTTTTTT CASSSGQGPGELFF TRBV6-1 TRBD1 TRBJ2-2 many
TGTGCCACCAGCAGGACGACTGGGAGCTCCTACAATGAGCAGTTCTTC CATSRTTGSSYNEQFF TRBV15 . TRBJ2-1 many
TGTGCCAGCAGGATATCGACAGGGGGTTCACCCCTCCACTTT CASRISTGGSPLHF TRBV4-2 TRBD1 TRBJ1-6 .